This T cell receptor (beta chain) was recovered during a study of T-cell reconstitution after alpha-beta-depleted transplantation in children. The CDR3 is 14 residues long. From germline, CDR1 is SGHDT and CDR2 YYEEEE. Between the trimmed V and J ends, which lost 2 bases and 3 bases, there was a span of 9 bases. The authors prepared the TCRbeta library with unique molecular identifiers. A single record per CDR3 protein comes from TCRdb applying MiXCR to the PCR reads. The sample contains hundreds of thousands of distinct CDR3 sequences, around 16% of which appear only once. The chain is built from TRBV5-6 and TRBJ1-5; D might be TRBD1 (5 bases). The clonotype comes from a boy in the first two years of life who had a stem cell transplant for Wiskott-Aldrich syndrome, so the T cells may come from the graft donor. Specimen: PBMCs, mostly from graft donor cells, collected 360 days after TCRalphabeta/CD19-depleted stem cell transplant. The CDR3 DNA reads TGTGCCAGCAGCTTCGGGACGGCCAATCAGCCCCAGCATTTT. Its protein product is CASSFGTANQPQHF.